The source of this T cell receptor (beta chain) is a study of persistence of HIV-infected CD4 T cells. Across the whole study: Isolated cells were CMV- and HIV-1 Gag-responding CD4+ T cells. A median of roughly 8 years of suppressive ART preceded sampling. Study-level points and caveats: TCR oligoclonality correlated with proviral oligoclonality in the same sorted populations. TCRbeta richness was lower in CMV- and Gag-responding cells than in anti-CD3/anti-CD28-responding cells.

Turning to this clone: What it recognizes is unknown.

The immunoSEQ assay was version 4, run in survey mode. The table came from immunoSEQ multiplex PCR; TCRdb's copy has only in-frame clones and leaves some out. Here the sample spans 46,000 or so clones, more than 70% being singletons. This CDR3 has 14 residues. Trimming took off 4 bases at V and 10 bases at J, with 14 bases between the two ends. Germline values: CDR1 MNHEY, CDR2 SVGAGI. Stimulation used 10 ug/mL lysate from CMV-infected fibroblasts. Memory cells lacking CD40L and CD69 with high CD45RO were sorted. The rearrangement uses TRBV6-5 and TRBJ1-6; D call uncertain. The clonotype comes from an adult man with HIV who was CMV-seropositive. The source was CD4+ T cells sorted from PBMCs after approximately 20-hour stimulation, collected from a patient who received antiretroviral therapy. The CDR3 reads CASSSTEGGSPLHF. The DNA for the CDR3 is TGTGCCAGCAGTTCGACGGAGGGCGGCTCACCCCTCCACTTT.